This T cell receptor (beta chain) came from a study of spatial heterogeneity in lung cancer. Study at large: Alpha-chain sequences were detected in numbers that were consistently lower than beta-chain sequences.

This clonotype was seen more than once but under ten times. Time point specified: sample taken at primary tumor resection. Researchers sequenced whole RNA taken from tumor, nontumor lung or frozen PBMC without sorting. CDR1 is MGHRA, CDR2 YSYEKL, per germline. This CDR3 spans 15 amino acids. Germline trimming cut 5 bases from V and 2 bases from J; bases unmatched to any gene: 2. Every TCR cDNA molecule bore a unique molecular identifier. TCRdb used MiXCR to reprocess the 5' RACE reads, holding one entry per CDR3 protein. The table shows around 60,000 distinct CDR3 sequences, with less than 10% occurring only once.

The chain combines TRBV4-1 with TRBJ1-3, with 11 bases lining up with TRBD1. The material was PBMCs, obtained at surgery. This receptor was identified in a female donor with early-stage non-small cell lung cancer. The CDR3 protein is CASSGTGGTGNTIYF. DNA of the CDR3: TGCGCCAGCAGCGGGACAGGGGGGACTGGAAACACCATATATTTT.